The 23 T cell receptor beta chains below were found in one sample sequenced in a study of T cells in Graves' hyperthyroidism and ophthalmopathy. Researchers amplified the TCR beta CDR3 regions from RNA transcripts. HTBI primers were the set used in a first-round RT-PCR of the TCR CDR3. TCRdb used MiXCR to reprocess the multiplex PCR reads, holding one entry per CDR3 protein. The sample has 400,000 to 500,000 distinct CDR3 sequences, approximately 14% seen once. Sequenced sample: blood. Receptors originate from a woman under 30 with Graves' hyperthyroidism.

This clonotype was seen at least ten times. This chain uses TRBV2 with TRBJ2-7, with D tentatively TRBD1 (6 bases). Germline CDR1 and CDR2: SNHLY and FYNNEI. The CDR3 extends over 16 amino acids. The V gene lost 5 bases and the J gene lost 0 bases, with 17 bases spanning the gap. CDR3 nucleotide sequence: TGTGCCAGCAGTAACGAGTGGGGGCTCACCTCCTACGAGCAGTACGTC. Protein product: CASSNEWGLTSYEQYV.

This clonotype appeared many times. The chain links TRBV24-1 to TRBJ2-5; 7 nucleotides align to TRBD1. V trimming: 4 bases; J trimming: 2 bases; junction bases outside the gene matches: 3. Germline CDR1 reads KGHDR; CDR2 reads SFDVKD. This CDR3 is 14 amino acids long. Here the CDR3 DNA reads TGTGCCACCAGTGACTCGGGACAGCAAGAGACCCAGTACTTC. It yields the protein CATSDSGQQETQYF.

This clonotype appeared many times. The J gene is TRBJ2-7, the V gene TRBV14, with D possibly TRBD2 on 6 matching bases. The CDR3 consists of 16 residues. The V end lost 1 base, the J end lost 5 bases, and 18 bases lay between the germline ends. Germline CDR1 and CDR2: SGHDN and FVKESK. The CDR3 loop is CASSQVGGSVLDEQYV. The CDR3 DNA is TGTGCCAGCAGCCAAGTGGGGGGAAGCGTTTTGGACGAGCAGTACGTC.

The chain links TRBV7-2 to TRBJ1-4; D is ambiguous. V lost 5 bases to trimming and J lost 14 bases, with 12 bases between them. This CDR3 comprises 11 residues. Germline CDR1 is SGHTA and CDR2 is FQGNSA. CDR3 nucleotide sequence: TGTGCCAGCAGCGAAAGGGCCAATCTGTTTTTT. Amino acid sequence: CASSERANLFF.

The genes are TRBV19 and TRBJ2-3, with 16 bases matching TRBD2. The ends lost 3 bases at V and 6 bases at J; junction bases unmatched: 12. CDR1 and CDR2 (germline): LNHDA, SQIVND (reference sequence). CDR3 size: 19 residues. The CDR3: CASSIHPGTSGRAYDTQYF. CDR3 nucleotide sequence: TGTGCCAGTAGTATTCACCCCGGGACTAGCGGGAGGGCCTATGATACGCAGTATTTT.

This clonotype was observed at least ten times. The chain combines TRBV28 with TRBJ1-3; 8 bases fit TRBD1. Germline lookup yields CDR1 MDHEN and CDR2 SYDVKM. Unmatched junction bases numbered 3, after V lost 2 bases and J lost 0 bases. This CDR3 has 16 residues. The CDR3 loop reads CASSLPTGASGNTIYF. CDR3 bases: TGTGCCAGCAGTTTACCGACAGGGGCCTCTGGAAACACCATATATTTT.

This clonotype was seen repeatedly, ten times or more. V is TRBV12-5 and J is TRBJ1-2; D is undetermined. The ends were cut back, 2 bases at V and 0 bases at J, with 10 bases in the middle. Germline CDR1 is LGHNT and CDR2 is FRNRAP. The length of the CDR3 is 15 residues. The CDR3 sequence is CASGLSYFSNYGYTF. For the CDR3, the DNA is TGTGCTAGTGGTTTGTCTTACTTCTCTAACTATGGCTACACCTTC.

This clonotype was recorded at least ten times. This chain uses TRBV19 with TRBJ1-1, with D perhaps matching TRBD1 (5 bases). Germline CDR1 and CDR2: LNHDA and SQIVND (reference sequence). The length of the CDR3 is 15 residues. Trimming took off 3 bases at V and 0 bases at J, with 11 bases between the two ends. The CDR3 region has the DNA TGTGCCAGTAGTATTGGGGGGAACATGAACACTGAAGCTTTCTTT. Its protein product is CASSIGGNMNTEAFF.

This clonotype was counted many times. This chain joins TRBV20-1 and TRBJ2-1, with D unclear. Trimming removed 0 bases from V and 7 bases from J, with 13 bases in between. CDR1 is DFQATT, CDR2 SNEGSKA, per germline (reference sequence). The CDR3 consists of 14 residues. The CDR3 loop reads CSARDARLKNEQFF. The DNA of the CDR3 is TGCAGTGCTAGAGATGCGAGACTCAAGAATGAGCAGTTCTTC.

There are many counts of this clonotype. The chain joins TRBV12-3 or TRBV12-4 to TRBJ2-1, with a tentative D call TRBD1 (6 bases). Trimming shortened V by 8 bases and J by 5 bases, and 19 bases separated the two germline ends. The CDR3 covers 15 residues. CDR3 loop: CASLRQGRVDNEQFF. CDR3 sequence (DNA): TGTGCCAGCCTCAGGCAGGGGAGAGTAGACAATGAGCAGTTCTTC.

This clonotype was observed many times. This rearrangement joins TRBV10-2 to TRBJ2-7; weak D call: TRBD1 (6 bases). Trimming stripped 11 bases from V and 3 bases from J, with 11 bases between. Germline V gene data show CDR1 as WSHSY and CDR2 as SAAADI. This CDR3 is 11 amino acids long. The CDR3 DNA follows: TGCGCCGCCGGACAGAACTACGAGCAGTACTTC. Its translation is CAAGQNYEQYF.

V gene TRBV7-9 combines with J gene TRBJ1-4, with D uncertain. The CDR3 covers 13 residues. The V end lost 1 base, the J end lost 8 bases, and 8 bases lay between the germline ends. In germline, CDR1 is SEHNR, CDR2 FQNEAQ (reference sequence). The CDR3 region is CASSLGSEEKLFF. CDR3 DNA: TGTGCCAGCAGCTTAGGTTCGGAGGAAAAACTGTTTTTT.

This clonotype was found a few times. The chain recombines TRBV6-1 with TRBJ1-4; D gene uncertain. The germline CDR1 and CDR2 sequences are MNHNS and SASEGT. The CDR3 is 12 residues long. The V gene lost 3 bases and the J gene lost 8 bases, with 7 bases spanning the gap. This CDR3 reads CASSEWIEKLFF. The CDR3 DNA reads as TGTGCCAGCAGTGAGTGGATAGAAAAACTGTTTTTT.

At least ten counts were recorded for this clonotype. This chain connects TRBV30 to TRBJ1-6; D remains ambiguous. The CDR3 extends over 14 amino acids. V dropped 4 bases and J dropped 7 bases, with 14 bases sitting between them. Looked up from germline, CDR1 is GTSNPN and CDR2 is SVGIG (reference sequence). The CDR3 spells CAWNTGGWNSPLHF. The CDR3, as DNA: TGTGCCTGGAACACGGGAGGATGGAATTCACCCCTCCACTTT.

Ten or more counts support this clonotype. The chain carries TRBV20-1 and TRBJ2-3, with 8 nucleotides matching TRBD2. V lost 3 bases and J lost 1; bases outside the gene matches: 6. Germline V gene sequence: CDR1 DFQATT, CDR2 SNEGSKA (reference sequence). CDR3 size: 15 residues. CDR3 amino acids: CSASGRARGTDTQYF. In DNA form, the CDR3 reads TGCAGTGCTAGCGGGAGGGCCAGGGGCACAGATACGCAGTATTTT.

The table lists this clonotype with a few counts. V and J are TRBV19 and TRBJ1-4; 9 positions match TRBD1. CDR1 is LNHDA, CDR2 SQIVND, per germline (reference sequence). The CDR3 is 17 amino acids. With 1 base clipped from V and 7 bases from J, the junction kept 10 bases outside the gene matches. CDR3 coding DNA: TGTGCCAGTAGTATAGGGTCACCGGGACAGGGCTCTGAAAAACTGTTTTTT. Encoded protein: CASSIGSPGQGSEKLFF.

This clonotype occurred a few times. V usage is TRBV3-1 and J usage is TRBJ2-1; TRBD2 matches 11 bases. J was trimmed by 0 bases and V by 4 bases; bases with no gene match: 8. The CDR3 contains 18 residues. Germline V gene lookup returns CDR1 LGHDT and CDR2 YNNKEL (reference sequence). The CDR3 DNA sequence: TGTGCCAGCAGCCCGGGGACTAGCGGCTATAGCTCCTACAATGAGCAGTTCTTC. This translates into CASSPGTSGYSSYNEQFF.

In its sample, this clonotype was seen many times. J is TRBJ1-1 and V is TRBV2, with 11 bases that match TRBD1. The V and J ends lost 6 bases and 3 bases, in that order; junction bases with no gene match: 0. This CDR3 region has 13 residues. Germline V gene data show CDR1 as SNHLY and CDR2 as FYNNEI. CDR3 nucleotide sequence: TGTGCCAGCAGGGGACAGGGGGACACTGAAGCTTTCTTT. Encoded protein: CASRGQGDTEAFF. Complete variable domain (other parts from reference TRBV2 and TRBJ1-1): EPEVTQTPSHQVTQMGQEVILRCVPISNHLYFYWYRQILGQKVEFLVSFYNNEISEKSEIFDDQFSVERPDGSNFTLKIRSTKLEDSAMYFCASRGQGDTEAFFGQGTRLTVV.

The chain is built from TRBV6-1 and TRBJ2-7; 15 bases fit TRBD2. The CDR3 spans 15 residues. J lost 5 bases, V lost 6 bases, and 5 bases had no gene match. From germline, CDR1 is MNHNS and CDR2 SASEGT. CDR3 amino acids: CASREGLAGGHEQYF. The CDR3 region has the DNA TGTGCCAGCAGGGAGGGACTAGCGGGAGGTCACGAGCAGTACTTC.

This clonotype occurred a few times. This chain joins TRBV7-9 and TRBJ2-7; unclear D gene. Trimming removed 1 base at V and 1 base at J, with 11 bases between. CDR3 length: 15 amino acids. From germline, CDR1 is SEHNR and CDR2 FQNEAQ (reference sequence). The CDR3 sequence: CASSLGSVNSYEQYV. As DNA, the CDR3 is TGTGCCAGCAGCTTAGGCTCCGTCAATTCCTACGAGCAGTACGTC.

This sequence joins TRBV19 and TRBJ1-5; 7 nucleotides agree with TRBD1. The ends lost 6 bases at V and 3 bases at J; junction bases unmatched: 23. The CDR3 consists of 20 residues. Germline V gene data show CDR1 as LNHDA and CDR2 as SQIVND (reference sequence). The CDR3 region is CASSHLAGVGGGEVNQPQHF. CDR3 DNA: TGTGCCAGTAGCCATTTAGCGGGGGTAGGAGGGGGCGAAGTCAATCAGCCCCAGCATTTT.

This clonotype has just a few counts. The rearrangement uses TRBV19 and TRBJ1-1; D perhaps matches TRBD1 (5 bases). Per germline, CDR1 LNHDA and CDR2 SQIVND (reference sequence). Trimming took 1 base from V and 5 from J, leaving 11 bases between them. The CDR3 covers 14 residues. The CDR3 loop reads CASSIAGGGTEAFF. DNA of the CDR3: TGTGCCAGTAGTATAGCGGGTGGGGGAACTGAAGCTTTCTTT.

This clonotype was recorded many times. V usage is TRBV29-1 and J usage is TRBJ2-7, with D unclear. The CDR3 sequence is 13 residues long. Germline V gene lookup returns CDR1 SQVTM and CDR2 ANQGSEA. Trimming left V 5 bases short and J 4 bases short, with 15 bases between. As DNA, the CDR3 is TGCAGCGTTTCGACAAGGACGGAGTACGAGCAGTACTTC. Amino acids: CSVSTRTEYEQYF.